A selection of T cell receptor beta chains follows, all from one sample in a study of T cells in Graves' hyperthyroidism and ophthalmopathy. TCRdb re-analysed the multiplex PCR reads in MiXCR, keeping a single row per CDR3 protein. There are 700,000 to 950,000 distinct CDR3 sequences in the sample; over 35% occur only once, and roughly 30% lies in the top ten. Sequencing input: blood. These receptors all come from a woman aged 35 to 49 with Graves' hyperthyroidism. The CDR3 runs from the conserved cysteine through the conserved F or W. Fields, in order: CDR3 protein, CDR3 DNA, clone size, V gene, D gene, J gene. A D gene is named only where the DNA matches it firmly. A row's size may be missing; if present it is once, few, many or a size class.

cdr3_aa: CASSISGELTDTQYF; cdr3_nt: TGCGCCAGCAGCATCAGCGGGGAACTCACAGATACGCAGTATTTT; clone_size: .; v_call: TRBV5-1; d_call: TRBD2; j_call: TRBJ2-3
cdr3_aa: CASSLNRDSPSEQYF; cdr3_nt: TGCGCCAGCAGCCTTAACCGGGACAGTCCTTCTGAGCAGTACTTC; clone_size: many; v_call: TRBV5-1; d_call: TRBD1; j_call: TRBJ2-7
cdr3_aa: CASSGNNSPLHF; cdr3_nt: TGTGCCAGCAGTGGGAATAATTCACCCCTCCACTTT; clone_size: many; v_call: TRBV12-3/TRBV12-4; d_call: .; j_call: TRBJ1-6
cdr3_aa: CASRVTGGYGYTF; cdr3_nt: TGCGCCAGCAGAGTGACAGGGGGATATGGCTACACCTTC; clone_size: few; v_call: TRBV10-2; d_call: TRBD1; j_call: TRBJ1-2
cdr3_aa: CASSGQGRAGNTIYF; cdr3_nt: TGTGCCAGCAGCGGACAGGGAAGAGCTGGAAACACCATATATTTT; clone_size: .; v_call: TRBV9; d_call: TRBD1; j_call: TRBJ1-3
cdr3_aa: CASWHPTEYNSPLHF; cdr3_nt: TGTGCCAGCTGGCACCCGACAGAGTATAATTCACCCCTCCACTTT; clone_size: many; v_call: TRBV6-6; d_call: .; j_call: TRBJ1-6
cdr3_aa: CASTGTASSVANTGELFF; cdr3_nt: TGTGCCAGCACTGGGACTGCTTCCTCCGTCGCGAACACCGGGGAGCTGTTTTTT; clone_size: few; v_call: TRBV10-3; d_call: .; j_call: TRBJ2-2
cdr3_aa: CASSLVGSANYGHTF; cdr3_nt: TGTGCCAGCAGCTTGGTGGGATCGGCTAACTATGGCCACACCTTC; clone_size: few; v_call: TRBV5-4; d_call: .; j_call: TRBJ1-2
cdr3_aa: CASSQGQGPPPYTF; cdr3_nt: TGTGCCAGCAGCCAAGGACAGGGGCCCCCCCCCTACACCTTC; clone_size: .; v_call: TRBV7-2; d_call: TRBD1; j_call: TRBJ1-2
cdr3_aa: CASRARILNTEAFF; cdr3_nt: TGTGCCAGCAGGGCCCGGATACTGAACACTGAAGCTTTCTTT; clone_size: .; v_call: TRBV11-2; d_call: .; j_call: TRBJ1-1
cdr3_aa: CASTQGWLAFF; cdr3_nt: TGTGCCAGCACTCAGGGTTGGTTAGCTTTCTTT; clone_size: many; v_call: TRBV25-1; d_call: .; j_call: TRBJ1-1
cdr3_aa: CASSLGGLSWNSPLHF; cdr3_nt: TGTGCCAGCAGCTTAGGGGGTTTAAGTTGGAATTCACCCCTCCACTTT; clone_size: .; v_call: TRBV7-9; d_call: .; j_call: TRBJ1-6
cdr3_aa: CASSQDPGKGEQYF; cdr3_nt: TGCGCCAGCAGCCAAGATCCAGGGAAGGGCGAGCAGTACTTC; clone_size: few; v_call: TRBV4-1; d_call: .; j_call: TRBJ2-7
cdr3_aa: CASSYRGYGNTIYF; cdr3_nt: TGTGCCAGCAGCTACAGGGGGTACGGAAACACCATATATTTT; clone_size: few; v_call: TRBV7-3; d_call: TRBD1; j_call: TRBJ1-3
cdr3_aa: CASSIGPSSYNSPLHF; cdr3_nt: TGTGCCAGTAGTATTGGACCCAGCTCCTATAATTCACCCCTCCACTTT; clone_size: many; v_call: TRBV19; d_call: .; j_call: TRBJ1-6